These T cell receptor beta chains were read from a single sample in a study of T-cell reconstitution after alpha-beta-depleted transplantation in children. TCRdb analysed the PCR reads with MiXCR anew, one entry per CDR3 protein. Of some 29,000 distinct CDR3 sequences listed, under 8% are singletons. The sequencing used PBMCs, mostly from graft donor cells, collected 180 days after TCRalphabeta/CD19-depleted stem cell transplant. Receptors originate from a male patient under 18 who had a stem cell transplant for acute myeloid leukemia, so the T cells may come from the graft donor. CDR3s leave out the opening cysteine and the closing phenylalanine or tryptophan. Not all rows give a size; the values are once, few, many and, for expanded clones, a class.

j_call,v_call,cdr3_length,clone_size,cdr3_aa
TRBJ2-1,TRBV28,10,many,ASGRAYNEQF
TRBJ1-4,TRBV6-1,12,many,ASSGDRNNEKLF
TRBJ2-1,TRBV5-1,13,many,ASSLETSGYNEQF
TRBJ2-2,TRBV9,11,many,ASSRGYTGELF
TRBJ1-2,TRBV7-9,13,.,ASSLEWTAEYGYT
TRBJ2-2,TRBV29-1,10,many,SANSNTGELF
TRBJ1-3,TRBV7-4,13,medium-sized,ASSLDTPRRDTIY
TRBJ1-1,TRBV20-1,14,many,SAMLQGRGSGTEAF
TRBJ2-1,TRBV7-2,14,many,ASSLVGLADYNEQF
TRBJ2-1,TRBV20-1,12,many,SASGTRRMNEQF
TRBJ2-5,TRBV29-1,11,many,SGIVGSQETQY
TRBJ2-3,TRBV18,16,many,ASSHTGTSNGATDTQY
TRBJ2-3,TRBV7-8,14,many,ASSRWTSRSTDTQY
TRBJ2-1,TRBV7-9,15,many,ASSLAPTGLAYNEQF
TRBJ2-1,TRBV20-1,14,many,SAQGGLAGVLNEQF
TRBJ1-2,TRBV29-1,11,many,SVGTGGDYGYT
TRBJ1-1,TRBV9,15,many,ASSVGDRGRGYTEAF
TRBJ2-7,TRBV19,14,few,ASRDGGLAGSDEQY
TRBJ1-3,TRBV4-2,21,many,ASSQDPGGRTDRLFISGNTIY
TRBJ2-5,TRBV23-1,12,many,ASVPRQGQETQY
TRBJ2-3,TRBV11-2,14,once,ASSRQGGAFPDTQY
TRBJ2-3,TRBV3-1,11,many,ASSRYSTDTQY
TRBJ1-2,TRBV7-6,13,many,ASRPGQPYYYGYT
TRBJ1-1,TRBV10-3,12,many,AIGDRSANTEAF